This TCR beta chain was sequenced in a study of blood T cell repertoires in COVID-19. About the study: T cells, B-cell-depleted T cells, or PBMCs supplied cDNA or gDNA.

Per the study methods: Cell counts per sample came from amplifying reference gene primers. Data came from immunoSEQ multiplex PCR; TCRdb stores just in-frame clones and leaves some out. D and trimming were read from the DNA, whereas the V and J calls and clone size are those reported in that table. Of 410,000 or so clones in the sample, about 88% were seen once. It was during active infection that Seattle patients were enrolled and then longitudinally followed. The CDR3 has 16 residues. With 3 bases clipped from V and 2 bases from J, the junction kept 7 bases outside the gene matches. The germline CDR1 and CDR2 sequences are SGHTA and FQGTGA.

This clonotype originated in a woman aged 40-49 years with COVID-19, enrolled during active disease. The sequencing sample was made of peripheral blood. The rearrangement links TRBV7-3 to TRBJ2-5; 9 nucleotides align to TRBD2. CDR3 DNA sequence: TGTGCCAGCAGCTTGTTAGCGGGGGTTGAGCAAGAGACCCAGTACTTC. This gives the protein CASSLLAGVEQETQYF. Filled out from reference TRBV7-3 and TRBJ2-5, the complete variable domain reads GAGVSQTPSNKVTEKGKYVELRCDPISGHTALYWYRQSLGQGPEFLIYFQGTGAADDSGLPNDRFFAVRPEGSVSTLKIQRTERGDSAVYLCASSLLAGVEQETQYFGPGTRLLVL.